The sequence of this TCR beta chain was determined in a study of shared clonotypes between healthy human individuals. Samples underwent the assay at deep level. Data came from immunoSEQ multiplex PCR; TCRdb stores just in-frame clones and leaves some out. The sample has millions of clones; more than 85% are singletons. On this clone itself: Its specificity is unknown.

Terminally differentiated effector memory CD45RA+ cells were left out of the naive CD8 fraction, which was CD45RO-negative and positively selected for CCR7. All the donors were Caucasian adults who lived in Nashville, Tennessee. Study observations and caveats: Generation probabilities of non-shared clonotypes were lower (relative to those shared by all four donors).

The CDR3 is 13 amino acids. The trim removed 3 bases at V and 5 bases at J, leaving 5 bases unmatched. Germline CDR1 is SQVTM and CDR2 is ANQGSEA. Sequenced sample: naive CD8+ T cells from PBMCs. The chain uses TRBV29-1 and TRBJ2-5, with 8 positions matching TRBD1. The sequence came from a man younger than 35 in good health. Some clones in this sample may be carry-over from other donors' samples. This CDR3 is CSVDRGRAETQYF. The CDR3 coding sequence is TGCAGCGTTGACAGGGGGCGGGCCGAGACCCAGTACTTC. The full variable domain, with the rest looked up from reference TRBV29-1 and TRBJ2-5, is SAVISQKPSRDICQRGTSLTIQCQVDSQVTMMFWYRQQPGQSLTLIATANQGSEATYESGFVIDKFPISRPNLTFSTLTVSNMSPEDSSIYLCSVDRGRAETQYFGPGTRLLVL.